This entry concerns a single TCR beta chain. Ten or more counts support this clonotype. What this receptor recognizes is not known. Per-base quality was not reported, and no clone a single base away is much larger than it. A constant-region primer and ProtoScript II reverse transcriptase were used to reverse-transcribe TCRbeta-specific cDNA from roughly 0.5 ug total RNA. TCRbeta libraries were built with three nested multiplex PCR rounds, a slightly modified ARM-PCR procedure. The first two PCR rounds used multiplex TRBV1-TRBV30 forward primers with a Cbeta reverse primer, each for 10 cycles. A final 25-cycle PCR with Deep VentR polymerase added sample barcodes and Illumina adapters. Amplicons of 200-500 bp were gel-purified with a QIAquick gel extraction kit before sequencing. The TCRbeta amplicons were sequenced with 250-bp paired-end reads on an Illumina HiSeq 2500. Processing in the source paper ran as follows. Reads were quality-trimmed with Trimmomatic v0.33, and paired reads were merged with FLASH v1.2.11 to recover full CDR3 sequences. V, D and J germline segments were assigned to the rearranged TCRbeta sequences using MiGEC v1.2.1b. Clonotype statistics and Shannon-Wiener diversity indices were calculated with VDJtools v1.0.0. To reduce sampling bias, subsequent analyses other than the diversity analysis used only the 250 most abundant clonotypes in each sample. TCRdb reanalyzed the raw reads on its own, using fastp at Q25 for trimming and MiXCR for clone calling, and kept in-frame beta chains. Every entry covers one CDR3 protein and lists the most common genes and DNA from its rows. The V and J calls shown here were made by TCRdb, not taken from the authors' results. Here the sample has around 81,000 distinct CDR3 sequences; 71% occur a single time. Together, the top ten hold roughly an eighth of the sample.

The data were obtained in a study of tumor-infiltrating lymphocytes in primary liver carcinoma (dated by TCRdb to about 2017). About the study as a whole: The five patients, three men and two women aged 30 to 69 years, had hepatocellular carcinoma (four) or combined HCC and intrahepatic cholangiocarcinoma (one). The five patients had tumors of stage T1-T3 N0M0, with maximum diameters ranging from roughly 4.2 to 10 cm. Each sample produced roughly 3.5 to 7.13 million productive TCRbeta reads, and read depth showed no significant difference between tissue types. TCRbeta repertoire sequencing, expression microarrays and whole-exome sequencing were combined in the study across five regions of each liver tumor, with adjacent normal tissue and blood also included. TCRbeta repertoire sequencing covered 35 specimens from 5 patients: around 25 tumor regions, 5 adjacent noncancerous liver tissues and 5 peripheral blood samples. Agilent mRNA microarray profiling was performed on the approximately 25 tumor region samples to relate TCRbeta repertoire diversity to the local molecular phenotype. Reproducibility between technical replicate repertoires was high, with correlation coefficients above 0.95 and mean shared-clone rates approximately 0.9. Broad study findings and their caveats: Only roughly 8-25% of top clones appeared in all five regions of a tumor, which suggests that tumor-infiltrating T cells are spatially heterogeneous. The top 250 clones made up a significantly larger repertoire fraction in tumors than in blood (p = 0.039). Only a few patients were included in the study, and the authors note that the findings should be validated in a larger study. Because sequencing covered only the TCR beta chain and unpaired alpha chains were not captured, true repertoire diversity is likely underestimated. Pairs of tumor regions showed greater repertoire overlap (mean 36%) than tumor-adjacent pairs (roughly 17%) or tumor-blood pairs (approximately 15%), which is consistent with antigen-driven expansion. Because the samples were bulk and unsorted, CD4+ and CD8+ T cell repertoires could not be compared.

Without any cell sorting, total RNA and DNA were co-extracted from roughly 21-30 mg of bulk tissue using the AllPrep DNA/RNA mini kit. Between late 2015 and 2016, several patients in China with histopathologically diagnosed primary liver carcinoma had surgical resection. At the time of sampling, the patients had chronic HBV infection and had not received any treatment. Each tumor was sampled at five spatially separated regions: the tumor centre plus the superior, inferior, left-lateral and right-lateral poles. Histology showed that every tumor sample contained more than 80% viable tumor cells. Fresh tumor and adjacent tissue pieces were bisected; one half was stored in RNAlater at -80°C, the other sent for histology. V sheds 6 bases and J sheds 0 bases, leaving 2 bases between their ends. The CDR3 covers 11 residues, taking in both the cysteine and the phenylalanine. The read is trimmed to its CDR3 DNA, 33 bases read in frame from base 1.

The clonotype comes from a woman aged 60 to 75 with primary liver carcinoma and hepatitis B virus infection. Here the chain combines TRBV12-3 or TRBV12-4 and TRBJ2-5, with the identity of the D gene unclear. The sequencing input was liver tumor tissue from sampling region 4. Explained via the paper, the cell subset or site label denotes: tumor region T4, right-lateral pole. The nucleotides read TGTGCCAGCAGGAACCAAGAGACCCAGTACTTC. Its coded protein is CASRNQETQYF.